One and the same sample provided the 24 T cell receptor beta chains below, sequenced in a study of regulatory and conventional T cells in RAG deficiency. TCRdb's copy holds only in-frame clones and misses some; the assay was immunoSEQ multiplex PCR. This table has approximately 30,000 clones, roughly 96% appearing once. Genomic DNA came from blood conventional CD4+ T cells gated CD25-low CD127-high. This same sample was also part of a study on regulatory T cells. This second study says: Amplification used 52 TRBV primers and 13 TRBJ primers.

Specimen: CD25- CD4+ T cells sorted from blood. These receptors were taken from a human donor in good health.

The chain employs TRBV4-2 and TRBJ2-5, with 7 bases lining up with TRBD1. The germline V gene has CDR1 LGHNA and CDR2 YNFKEQ. CDR3 size: 16 residues. J lost 4 bases, V lost 0 bases, and 8 bases had no gene match. CDR3 nucleotides: TGTGCCAGCAGCCAAGATCGGCTAGCAGGGGGAGAGACCCAGTACTTC. Protein product: CASSQDRLAGGETQYF.

Only a few counts were recorded for this clone. V gene TRBV6-1 combines with J gene TRBJ1-3, with 11 positions matching TRBD1. The CDR3 runs 21 residues. Germline V gene data show CDR1 as MNHNS and CDR2 as SASEGT. J was trimmed by 0 bases and V by 2 bases; bases with no gene match: 15. The CDR3 region has the DNA TGTGCCAGCAGTGAAAGGTCGGACAGGGGGCAAATACTGCTCTCTGGAAACACCATATATTTT. Protein: CASSERSDRGQILLSGNTIYF.

The chain combines TRBV5-1 with TRBJ2-6; possibly TRBD1 for D (6 bases). The CDR3 consists of 17 residues. Germline V lookup: CDR1 SGHRS, CDR2 YFSETQ. The V and J ends lost 4 bases and 2 bases respectively, with 16 bases between them. CDR3 residues: CASSQLKAGAGANVLTF. The CDR3 region has the DNA TGCGCCAGCAGCCAATTAAAGGCAGGGGCTGGGGCCAACGTCCTGACTTTC.

This chain joins TRBV6-5 and TRBJ1-2, with 9 bases fitting TRBD1. Germline lookup yields CDR1 MNHEY and CDR2 SVGAGI. The length of the CDR3 is 14 residues. The J segment lost 8 bases and the V segment lost 0 bases, leaving 4 bases of the junction unmatched. CDR3 DNA: TGTGCCAGCAGTTACTCGGGGACAGGGAACGGCTACACCTTC. Encoded protein: CASSYSGTGNGYTF.

This rearrangement joins TRBV7-2 to TRBJ1-5; 7 bases are shared with TRBD1. The CDR3 is made up of 15 amino acids. Looked up from germline, CDR1 is SGHTA and CDR2 is FQGNSA. The V gene end was trimmed by 4 bases and the J gene end by 4 bases; junction bases not matched to a gene: 7. CDR3 DNA: TGTGCCAGCAGCTCACCCGGACAGGAAAATCAGCCCCAGCATTTT. Its protein product is CASSSPGQENQPQHF.

The genes are TRBV28 and TRBJ1-1; perhaps TRBD1 as D (6 bases). V was cut by 6 bases and J by 4 bases, with 18 bases left in between. The V gene's germline CDR1 is MDHEN and CDR2 SYDVKM. The length of the CDR3 is 15 residues. CDR3 nucleotides: TGTGCCAGCAGCCCAAGGACAGATCGCCCCACTGAAGCTTTCTTT. This codes for CASSPRTDRPTEAFF.

The sample holds a few counts of this clone. The chain carries TRBV25-1 and TRBJ2-5; TRBD2 matches 11 bases. V lost 8 bases to trimming and J lost 1 base; unmatched junction nucleotides: 12. The CDR3 consists of 17 residues. The germline V gene encodes CDR1 MGHDK and CDR2 SYGVNS. The DNA for the CDR3 is TGTGCCAGCCCTAGACCCCTAGCGGGGGGACCCCAAGAGACCCAGTACTTC. The encoded protein is CASPRPLAGGPQETQYF.

The genes are TRBV9 and TRBJ2-5, with D tentatively TRBD2 (6 bases). Between the trimmed V and J ends, which lost 0 bases and 1 base, there was a span of 13 bases. Germline values: CDR1 SGDLS, CDR2 YYNGEE. CDR3 length: 16 amino acids. This chain's CDR3 is CASSVGTGVIQETQYF. CDR3 DNA sequence: TGTGCCAGCAGCGTAGGCACGGGAGTGATCCAAGAGACCCAGTACTTC.

This rearrangement joins TRBV14 to TRBJ1-1, with D uncertain. Trimming stripped 1 base from V and 1 base from J, with 4 bases between. Germline CDR1 SGHDN, CDR2 FVKESK. This CDR3 has 13 amino acids. CDR3: CASSQGQNTEAFF. The CDR3, as DNA: TGTGCCAGCAGCCAAGGACAGAACACTGAAGCTTTCTTT.

V usage is TRBV29-1 and J usage is TRBJ1-1, with D possibly being TRBD1 (6 bases). Germline V gives CDR1 SQVTM, CDR2 ANQGSEA. The ends were cut back, 6 bases at V and 0 bases at J, with 11 bases in the middle. This CDR3 is built from 13 residues. CDR3 nucleotide sequence: TGCAGCGTGACCGGGACAATGAACACTGAAGCTTTCTTT. Protein: CSVTGTMNTEAFF.

The chain employs TRBV5-6 and TRBJ1-5, with D uncertain. Trimming stripped 1 base from V and 1 base from J, with 12 bases between. Germline lookup yields CDR1 SGHDT and CDR2 YYEEEE. The CDR3 is 16 amino acids. In nucleotides, the CDR3 is TGTGCCAGCAGCTTGCCAGGTCTGTGGAGCAATCAGCCCCAGCATTTT. It codes for CASSLPGLWSNQPQHF. The whole variable domain, remainder taken from reference TRBV5-6 and TRBJ1-5, is DAGVTQSPTHLIKTRGQQVTLRCSPKSGHDTVSWYQQALGQGPQFIFQYYEEEERQRGNFPDRFSGHQFPNYSSELNVNALLLGDSALYLCASSLPGLWSNQPQHFGDGTRLSIL.

The rearrangement joins TRBV21-1 to TRBJ2-1; the table's D call of TRBD2 was not tested on the DNA. TRBV21-1 has pseudogene status. The CDR3 covers 17 residues. This CDR3 is CASSTRSNGSGSTEQFF. The CDR3 DNA follows: TGTGCCAGCAGCACCCGGTCGAATGGTAGCGGGAGTACTGAGCAGTTCTTC.

As DNA, the CDR3 is TGTGCCAGCAGCTACCAGGCGTTCACAGATACGCAGTATTTT. This translates into CASSYQAFTDTQYF. The chain joins TRBV6-4 to TRBJ2-3; D gene unclear. The CDR3 is made up of 14 amino acids. Looked up from germline, CDR1 is MRHNA and CDR2 is SNTAGT. Between the trimmed V and J ends, which lost 6 bases and 2 bases, there was a span of 12 bases.

The gene calls are TRBV7-6 and TRBJ1-6, with D unclear. The CDR3 consists of 14 residues. Trimming took 6 bases from V and 7 from J, leaving 13 bases between them. Germline CDR1 reads SGHVS; CDR2 reads FNYEAQ. The CDR3 loop reads CASSRDTLNSPLHF. CDR3 nucleotides: TGTGCCAGCAGTCGCGACACCCTAAATTCACCCCTCCACTTT. The whole variable domain, remainder taken from reference TRBV7-6 and TRBJ1-6, is GAGVSQSPRYKVTKRGQDVALRCDPISGHVSLYWYRQALGQGPEFLTYFNYEAQQDKSGLPNDRFSAERPEGSISTLTIQRTEQRDSAMYRCASSRDTLNSPLHFGNGTRLTVT.

CDR3 protein: CASRGGTGRNNSPLHF. CDR3 DNA sequence: TGTGCCAGCAGGGGAGGGACAGGGCGGAATAATTCACCCCTCCACTTT. The genes are TRBV2 and TRBJ1-6; TRBD1 aligns across 9 bases. Germline CDR1 SNHLY, CDR2 FYNNEI. Trimming cost V 6 bases and J 5 bases; bases outside gene matches: 8. This CDR3 region has 16 residues.

The CDR3 spells CASSLDRDGEQYF. The CDR3 DNA reads as TGCGCCAGCAGCCTTGACAGGGACGGCGAGCAGTACTTC. This sequence joins TRBV5-1 and TRBJ2-7, with 7 bases that match TRBD1. The CDR3 sequence is 13 residues long. The junction had 7 bases not matched to a gene; V was cut back by 4 bases and J by 6 bases. Germline CDR1 is SGHRS and CDR2 is YFSETQ.

The chain joins TRBV6-6 to TRBJ2-7; the D gene is possibly TRBD2 (6 bases). Germline V CDR1 and CDR2: MNHNY, SVGAGI (reference sequence). The CDR3 sequence is 14 residues long. V lost 2 bases and J 0 bases, leaving 8 bases between the germline ends. CDR3 bases: TGTGCCAGCAGTTACGGAGGGTTCTCCTACGAGCAGTACTTC. Translating it yields CASSYGGFSYEQYF.

In this sample, this clone turned up once. The CDR3 spells CASGLGANTEAFF. CDR3 nucleotide sequence: TGTGCTAGTGGTTTGGGGGCGAACACTGAAGCTTTCTTT. This chain connects TRBV12-5 to TRBJ1-1; D unresolved. CDR1 LGHNT and CDR2 FRNRAP come from the germline V gene. V was clipped by 1 base and J by 1 base, with 4 bases between them. CDR3 size: 13 residues.

The V gene is TRBV27, the J gene TRBJ2-3, with D possibly being TRBD2 (6 bases). There are 17 residues in the CDR3. Between the trimmed V and J ends, which lost 4 bases and 1 base, there was a span of 18 bases. Germline V CDR1 and CDR2: MNHEY, SMNVEV (reference sequence). CDR3 amino acids: CASSSRDSTFGTDTQYF. Here the CDR3 DNA reads TGTGCCAGCAGTTCCCGGGACTCAACCTTCGGCACAGATACGCAGTATTTT.

The genes are TRBV6-4 and TRBJ2-1, with D unresolved. Trimming took 5 bases from V and 6 from J, leaving 20 bases between them. Germline assignment: CDR1 MRHNA and CDR2 SNTAGT. The CDR3 spans 16 residues. The CDR3 nucleotides read TGTGCCAGCAGTAGCGCTAGTGCCTCTCCCTCCAATGAGCAGTTCTTC. Translating it yields CASSSASASPSNEQFF.

This chain connects TRBV7-7 to TRBJ1-1; 9 bases map to TRBD1. The CDR3 has 13 residues. After removal of 4 bases from V and 6 bases from J, the junction contained 3 bases not matched to a gene. Per the germline V gene, CDR1 is SSHAT and CDR2 is FNYEAQ (reference sequence). CDR3 loop: CASSWDRDAEAFF. The CDR3 nucleotides are TGTGCCAGCAGCTGGGACAGGGATGCTGAAGCTTTCTTT.

The chain uses TRBV30 and TRBJ1-2; TRBD1 might be the D (5 bases). Germline loops: CDR1 GTSNPN, CDR2 SVGIG (reference sequence). The length of the CDR3 is 14 residues. Trimming pared 6 bases from V and 4 bases from J, leaving 18 bases between. CDR3 in amino acids: CACLLDSTFYGYTF. The CDR3 region has the DNA TGTGCCTGCCTCTTAGACAGTACTTTCTATGGCTACACCTTC.

The chain uses TRBV6-6 and TRBJ2-2; a weak D match, TRBD1 (6 bases). Deletions cut 4 bases from V and 3 bases from J, with 9 bases between. There are 14 residues in the CDR3. Germline-derived CDR1 and CDR2 are MNHNY and SVGAGI (reference sequence). CDR3 in amino acids: CASSLQGYTGELFF. The DNA for the CDR3 is TGTGCCAGCAGTTTACAGGGTTACACCGGGGAGCTGTTTTTT.

This chain connects TRBV7-8 to TRBJ2-3; 11 positions match TRBD2. The CDR3 sequence is 15 residues long. V was pared by 5 bases and J by 0 bases, with 1 base of the junction left unmatched. Germline values: CDR1 SGHVS, CDR2 FQNEAQ. The CDR3 is CASSRLAGSTDTQYF. The CDR3 nucleotides are TGTGCCAGCAGCCGACTAGCGGGAAGCACAGATACGCAGTATTTT.